The T cell receptor beta chain under discussion was sequenced for a study of control samples from healthy donors and cancer patients. Some clones are missing from TCRdb's copy, which holds only in-frame ones; the method was immunoSEQ multiplex PCR. The profile shows 110,000 to 150,000 clones, approximately 88% of them singletons. This clone is a singleton in its sample. The receptor comes from a man younger than 40 in good health. Sequences were obtained from blood.

The CDR3 loop is CASSLGPPNYGYTF. Here the CDR3 DNA reads TGTGCCAGCAGCTTAGGGCCCCCCAACTATGGCTACACCTTC. V is TRBV7-2 and J is TRBJ1-2; D gene unclear. Germline V gene sequence: CDR1 SGHTA, CDR2 FQGNSA. Trimming took 1 base from V and 2 from J, leaving 8 bases between them. This CDR3 contains 14 residues.